This T cell receptor (beta chain) comes out of a study of blood T cell repertoires in COVID-19. Background on the study: Sources were T cells, B-cell-depleted T cells, or PBMCs; the material itself was cDNA or gDNA.

This CDR3 spans 16 amino acids. V was pared by 1 base and J by 9 bases, with 11 bases of the junction left unmatched. The germline V gene encodes CDR1 SGHAT and CDR2 FQNNGV. Repertoires were generated with immunoSEQ multiplex PCR, while TCRdb's copy carries only in-frame clones and drops some. This sample yields some 75,000 clones, of which 70% to 90% are seen a single time; about 2.7% belongs to the top ten. The rearrangement links TRBV11-2 to TRBJ2-3; the match to TRBD2 covers 9 bases. The receptor's source is a man in his 70s with active or convalescent COVID-19. The sample comprised peripheral blood. CDR3 sequence (DNA): TGTGCCAGCAGCTTAGTCGGCGGGAGGGCCCTTATAACGCAGTATTTT. This gives the protein CASSLVGGRALITQYF. Based on the CDR3 plus reference TRBV11-2 and TRBJ2-3, the full variable domain is EAGVAQSPRYKIIEKRQSVAFWCNPISGHATLYWYQQILGQGPKLLIQFQNNGVVDDSQLPKDRFSAERLKGVDSTLKIQPAKLEDSAVYLCASSLVGGRALITQYFGPGTRLTVL.